This record covers a single T cell receptor (beta chain). Its specificity is unknown. There are 13 residues in the CDR3. Trimming shortened V by 6 bases and J by 2 bases, and 12 bases separated the two germline ends. The germline V gene has CDR1 GTSNPN and CDR2 SVGIG (reference sequence). This specimen comes from a study of CD8 T cells in ankylosing spondylitis. TCRdb re-derived calls from the 5' RACE reads in MiXCR, one entry per CDR3 protein. The table shows 750,000 to 850,000 distinct CDR3 sequences, with 12% occurring only once. Findings of the study overall: Reportedly, matched ankylosing spondylitis synovial fluid was significantly enriched for disease-linked clones. Seemingly distinctive of ankylosing spondylitis blood was a TCR beta motif formed by eight highly homologous variants.

The sequenced material came from blood, either unsorted or a sorted T cell fraction (not recorded which). This sequence originates from a male donor with ankylosing spondylitis. This chain connects TRBV30 to TRBJ2-3; the D call may be TRBD1 or TRBD2 (5 bases each). CDR3 in DNA: TGTGCCTGCTCCTCAGGGACCACAGATACGCAGTATTTT. The encoded protein is CACSSGTTDTQYF.